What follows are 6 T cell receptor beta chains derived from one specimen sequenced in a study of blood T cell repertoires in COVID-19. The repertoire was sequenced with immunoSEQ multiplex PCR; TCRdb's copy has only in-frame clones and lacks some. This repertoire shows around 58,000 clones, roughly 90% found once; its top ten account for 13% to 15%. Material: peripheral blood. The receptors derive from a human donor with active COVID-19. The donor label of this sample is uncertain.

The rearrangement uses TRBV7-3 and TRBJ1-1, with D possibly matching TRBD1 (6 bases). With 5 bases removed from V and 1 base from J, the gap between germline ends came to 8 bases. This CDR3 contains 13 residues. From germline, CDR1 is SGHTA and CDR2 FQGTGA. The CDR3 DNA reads TGTGCCAGCAGCCTACAGGGGAACACTGAAGCTTTCTTT. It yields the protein CASSLQGNTEAFF.

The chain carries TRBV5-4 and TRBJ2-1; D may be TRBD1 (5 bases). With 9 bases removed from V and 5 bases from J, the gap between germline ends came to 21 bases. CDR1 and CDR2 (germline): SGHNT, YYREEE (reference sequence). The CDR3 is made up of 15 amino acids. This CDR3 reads CATLRGPGGNNEQFF. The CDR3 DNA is TGTGCCACACTAAGGGGTCCAGGCGGCAACAATGAGCAGTTCTTC.

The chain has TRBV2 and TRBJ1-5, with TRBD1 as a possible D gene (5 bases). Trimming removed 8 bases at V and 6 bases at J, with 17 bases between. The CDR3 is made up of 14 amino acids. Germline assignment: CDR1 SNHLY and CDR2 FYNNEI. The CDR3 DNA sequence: TGTGCCAGCGGAGGAGGGGAGCGCCGTCAGCCCCAGCATTTT. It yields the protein CASGGGERRQPQHF.

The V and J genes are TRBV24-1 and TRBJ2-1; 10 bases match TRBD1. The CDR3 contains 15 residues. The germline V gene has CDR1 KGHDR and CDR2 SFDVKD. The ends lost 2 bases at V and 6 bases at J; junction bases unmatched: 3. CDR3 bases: TGTGCCACCAGTGATTCACGGACAGGGGGCAATGAGCAGTTCTTC. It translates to CATSDSRTGGNEQFF.

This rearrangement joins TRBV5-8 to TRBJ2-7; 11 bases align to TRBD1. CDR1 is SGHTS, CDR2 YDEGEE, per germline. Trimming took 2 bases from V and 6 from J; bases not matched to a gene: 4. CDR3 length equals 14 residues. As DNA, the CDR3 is TGTGCCAGCAGCTTCGGACAGGGGGCGATCGAGCAGTACTTC. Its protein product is CASSFGQGAIEQYF.

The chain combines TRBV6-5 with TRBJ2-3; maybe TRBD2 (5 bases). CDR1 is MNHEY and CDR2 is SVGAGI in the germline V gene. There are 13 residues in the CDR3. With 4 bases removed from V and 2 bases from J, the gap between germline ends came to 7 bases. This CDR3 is CASSSRDTDTQYF. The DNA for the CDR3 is TGTGCCAGCAGTTCCCGGGACACAGATACGCAGTATTTT.